These 27 T cell receptor beta chains came from one sample sequenced in a study of PD-L1 blockade in urothelial cancer. Generated by immunoSEQ multiplex PCR, the TCRdb table keeps only in-frame clones and is missing some. The table includes roughly 62,000 clones, over 70% detected once. The sequencing used PBMCs, collected around atezolizumab (anti-PD-L1) treatment. The receptors here all came from a man between 65 and 79 years old with urothelial cancer.

This clone has just a few counts. V usage is TRBV27 and J usage is TRBJ1-1; 8 nucleotides agree with TRBD1. There are 15 residues in the CDR3. Germline V gene lookup returns CDR1 MNHEY and CDR2 SMNVEV (reference sequence). V trimming: 5 bases; J trimming: 0 bases; junction bases outside the gene matches: 5. The CDR3 DNA sequence: TGTGCCAGCAGTAGACGGACAGGGCTGAACACTGAAGCTTTCTTT. This translates into CASSRRTGLNTEAFF.

There are a few counts of this clone. The rearrangement links TRBV4-1 to TRBJ2-2, with 12 bases matching TRBD2. This CDR3 has 20 amino acids. Germline assignment: CDR1 MGHRA and CDR2 YSYEKL. The V and J ends lost 5 bases and 3 bases, in that order; junction bases with no gene match: 16. The CDR3 protein is CASSSSPERASGRDTGELFF. As DNA, the CDR3 is TGCGCCAGCAGCTCATCACCCGAGAGGGCTAGCGGGAGGGACACCGGGGAGCTGTTTTTT.

The chain couples TRBV11-1 to TRBJ2-1; D possibly corresponds to TRBD2 (5 bases). Germline V lookup: CDR1 SGHAT, CDR2 FQDESV (reference sequence). The length of the CDR3 is 14 residues. Between the trimmed V and J ends, which lost 4 bases and 3 bases, there was a span of 10 bases. CDR3 nucleotides: TGTGCCAGCAGCTACGGACTTGACTACAATGAGCAGTTCTTC. The encoded protein is CASSYGLDYNEQFF.

This rearrangement joins TRBV28 to TRBJ2-2; 11 bases fit TRBD1. Trimming at V came to 1 base and at J to 4 bases, leaving 5 bases not matched to a gene. Germline assignment: CDR1 MDHEN and CDR2 SYDVKM. This CDR3 has 17 amino acids. The CDR3 DNA follows: TGTGCCAGCAGTTTATCGGACAGGGGGCGCATCACCGGGGAGCTGTTTTTT. This encodes CASSLSDRGRITGELFF. The complete variable domain, with remaining parts taken from reference TRBV28 and TRBJ2-2, reads DVKVTQSSRYLVKRTGEKVFLECVQDMDHENMFWYRQDPGLGLRLIYFSYDVKMKEKGDIPEGYSVSREKKERFSLILESASTNQTSMYLCASSLSDRGRITGELFFGEGSRLTVL.

The gene calls are TRBV19 and TRBJ2-3; D might be TRBD2 (5 bases). CDR3 length equals 14 residues. V was shortened by 4 bases and J by 4 bases, with 12 bases between the two germline ends. CDR1 and CDR2 from the germline V gene are LNHDA and SQIVND (reference sequence). The CDR3 loop reads CASSTTRTADTQYF. In DNA form, the CDR3 reads TGTGCCAGTAGTACTACTAGAACGGCAGATACGCAGTATTTT. Complete variable domain (other parts from reference TRBV19 and TRBJ2-3): DGGITQSPKYLFRKEGQNVTLSCEQNLNHDAMYWYRQDPGQGLRLIYYSQIVNDFQKGDIAEGYSVSREKKESFPLTVTSAQKNPTAFYLCASSTTRTADTQYFGPGTRLTVL.

The V call is TRBV5-6, the J call TRBJ2-3; the match to TRBD1 covers 9 bases. The V and J ends lost 3 bases and 6 bases, in that order; junction bases with no gene match: 8. The CDR3 is 15 amino acids. The V gene's germline CDR1 is SGHDT and CDR2 YYEEEE. This chain's CDR3 is CASSSPGQGYDTQYF. The CDR3 DNA reads TGTGCCAGCAGCTCCCCGGGACAGGGTTACGATACGCAGTATTTT. Based on the CDR3 plus reference TRBV5-6 and TRBJ2-3, the full variable domain is DAGVTQSPTHLIKTRGQQVTLRCSPKSGHDTVSWYQQALGQGPQFIFQYYEEEERQRGNFPDRFSGHQFPNYSSELNVNALLLGDSALYLCASSSPGQGYDTQYFGPGTRLTVL.

V and J are TRBV9 and TRBJ2-1; a weak D match, TRBD2 (6 bases). CDR3 length: 13 amino acids. V was shortened by 2 bases and J by 8 bases, with 11 bases between the two germline ends. Germline CDR1 and CDR2: SGDLS and YYNGEE. The CDR3 loop reads CASSVAGRDEQFF. In DNA, the CDR3 is TGTGCCAGCAGCGTCGCGGGGCGGGATGAGCAGTTCTTC.

This clone showed up just once. V gene TRBV7-2 combines with J gene TRBJ2-7; D possibly corresponds to TRBD2 (5 bases). V was pared by 5 bases and J by 4 bases, with 15 bases between. Germline-derived CDR1 and CDR2 are SGHTA and FQGNSA. This CDR3 is built from 14 residues. The CDR3 is CASSRRLVLYEQYF. The CDR3 coding sequence is TGTGCCAGCAGCCGGAGGCTAGTTCTATACGAGCAGTACTTC.

The V and J genes are TRBV7-9 and TRBJ1-4; 7 bases are a match to TRBD1. The CDR3 runs to 14 residues. J lost 8 bases, V lost 2 bases, and 5 bases had no gene match. In germline, CDR1 is SEHNR, CDR2 FQNEAQ (reference sequence). In DNA, the CDR3 is TGTGCCAGCAGCTTAAGACAGGGAAGCGAAAAACTGTTTTTT. Translated, it gives CASSLRQGSEKLFF.

The V call is TRBV25-1, the J call TRBJ2-1, with D possibly matching TRBD2 (5 bases). In germline, CDR1 is MGHDK, CDR2 SYGVNS. The V end was cut by 4 bases, the J end by 4 bases, with 14 bases between. This CDR3 contains 15 residues. CDR3 in amino acids: CASSAPGIGYNEQFF. DNA for the CDR3: TGTGCCAGCAGTGCCCCCGGGATCGGATACAATGAGCAGTTCTTC.

The chain employs TRBV5-1 and TRBJ2-3, with a weak D call TRBD2 (6 bases). This CDR3 contains 16 residues. Germline V gives CDR1 SGHRS, CDR2 YFSETQ. V lost 5 bases and J 4 bases, leaving 20 bases between the germline ends. CDR3 amino acids: CASSPLRAGRADTQYF. The CDR3 coding sequence is TGCGCCAGCAGTCCCCTGAGGGCGGGAAGGGCAGATACGCAGTATTTT. The full variable domain, rest sourced from reference TRBV5-1 and TRBJ2-3, is KAGVTQTPRYLIKTRGQQVTLSCSPISGHRSVSWYQQTPGQGLQFLFEYFSETQRNKGNFPGRFSGRQFSNSRSEMNVSTLELGDSALYLCASSPLRAGRADTQYFGPGTRLTVL.

This clone was detected a few times. V gene TRBV28 combines with J gene TRBJ2-7, with TRBD2 as a possible D gene (6 bases). Germline CDR1 MDHEN, CDR2 SYDVKM. V was trimmed by 7 bases and J by 9 bases, leaving 22 bases between them. The CDR3 sequence is 14 residues long. The DNA for the CDR3 is TGTGCCAGCATTCGGGAAGTGGGGGGACGCGGGCAGTACTTC. It encodes CASIREVGGRGQYF.

The CDR3, as DNA: TGTGCCTGGACACTAGGCTACAATGAGCAGTTCTTC. Its translation is CAWTLGYNEQFF. This chain joins TRBV30 and TRBJ2-1, with D possibly TRBD2 on 5 matching bases. Looked up from germline, CDR1 is GTSNPN and CDR2 is SVGIG (reference sequence). Between the trimmed V and J ends, which lost 4 bases and 3 bases, there was a span of 7 bases. CDR3 length equals 12 residues.

This chain connects TRBV4-1 to TRBJ1-5; weak D call: TRBD1 (5 bases). The CDR3 has 18 amino acids. V was pared by 4 bases and J by 0 bases, with 19 bases between. The germline gives CDR1 MGHRA, CDR2 YSYEKL. The CDR3 DNA reads as TGCGCCAGCAGCCCCCGGGACTCCCGTCACATTAGCAATCAGCCCCAGCATTTT. Protein product: CASSPRDSRHISNQPQHF.

V gene TRBV6-5 combines with J gene TRBJ2-3, with 10 positions matching TRBD2. CDR1 MNHEY and CDR2 SVGAGI come from the germline V gene. The CDR3 has 15 amino acids. V was clipped by 5 bases and J by 4 bases; unmatched bases: 6. In nucleotides, the CDR3 is TGTGCCAGCAGTCTAGCGGGAGTGTCCGCAGATACGCAGTATTTT. Its protein product is CASSLAGVSADTQYF.

This clone came up a few times. The chain recombines TRBV25-1 with TRBJ2-5; D might be TRBD1 (7 bases). The CDR3 runs to 13 residues. Trimming shortened V by 6 bases and J by 5 bases, and 13 bases separated the two germline ends. The germline V gene has CDR1 MGHDK and CDR2 SYGVNS. CDR3 region: CASSPRGEETQYF. The CDR3 region has the DNA TGTGCCAGCAGCCCCAGGGGGGAGGAGACCCAGTACTTC.

CDR3 residues: CASSLGGTNQPQHF. For the CDR3, the DNA is TGTGCCAGCAGTTTAGGGGGGACCAATCAGCCCCAGCATTTT. The gene calls are TRBV28 and TRBJ1-5, with a weak D call TRBD1 (5 bases). CDR1 is MDHEN, CDR2 SYDVKM, per germline. The CDR3 covers 14 residues. Trimming left V 2 bases short and J 3 bases short, with 8 bases between.

This chain joins TRBV6-6 and TRBJ2-1; D unresolved. V gave up 5 bases and J gave up 5 bases, with 7 bases separating them. Germline CDR1 MNHNY, CDR2 SVGAGI (reference sequence). CDR3 length equals 12 residues. Written as DNA, the CDR3 is TGTGCCAGCAGTAAACTCAACAATGAGCAGTTCTTC. This gives the protein CASSKLNNEQFF.

The rearrangement links TRBV5-1 to TRBJ2-7, with TRBD1 matching 7 bases. Germline loops: CDR1 SGHRS, CDR2 YFSETQ. This CDR3 contains 15 residues. V lost 4 bases, J lost 2 bases, and 9 bases stayed unmatched. The CDR3 here is CASSRTQGIAYEQYF. The DNA of the CDR3 is TGCGCCAGCAGCCGCACACAGGGGATCGCCTACGAGCAGTACTTC.

CDR3 nucleotide sequence: TGCGCCAGCAGCACCGACAGCATGAACACTGAAGCTTTCTTT. This gives the protein CASSTDSMNTEAFF. This rearrangement joins TRBV5-1 to TRBJ1-1; a weak D match, TRBD1 (5 bases). The germline V gene has CDR1 SGHRS and CDR2 YFSETQ. The ends were cut back, 4 bases at V and 0 bases at J, with 10 bases in the middle. There are 14 residues in the CDR3.

V and J are TRBV2 and TRBJ2-1; 7 bases are a match to TRBD1. The V segment lost 6 bases and the J segment 5 bases; nucleotides outside the gene matches: 10. In germline, CDR1 is SNHLY, CDR2 FYNNEI. The CDR3 is made up of 15 amino acids. The CDR3 region is CASRNRGFLNNEQFF. The CDR3 nucleotides read TGTGCCAGCAGGAACAGGGGTTTTCTTAACAATGAGCAGTTCTTC.

The CDR3 sequence: CSVEGGRKEQYF. DNA for the CDR3: TGCAGCGTTGAAGGAGGCAGAAAGGAGCAGTACTTC. This rearrangement joins TRBV29-1 to TRBJ2-7; D is unresolved. This CDR3 has 12 residues. V lost 1 base, J lost 7 bases, and 11 bases lay in between. CDR1 is SQVTM, CDR2 ANQGSEA, per germline.

V usage is TRBV9 and J usage is TRBJ2-3; 12 bases align to TRBD2. CDR3 length equals 15 residues. The junction had 1 base not matched to a gene; V was cut back by 0 bases and J by 5 bases. Looked up from germline, CDR1 is SGDLS and CDR2 is YYNGEE. The DNA for the CDR3 is TGTGCCAGCAGCGTAGCTAGCGGGGGGGAAGATACGCAGTATTTT. Translating gives CASSVASGGEDTQYF.

The rearrangement uses TRBV5-5 and TRBJ2-2; TRBD1 is a possible D gene (5 bases). V was cut by 2 bases and J by 2 bases, with 10 bases left in between. CDR1 is SGHKS and CDR2 is YYEKEE in the germline V gene (reference sequence). There are 15 residues in the CDR3. The CDR3 reads CASSFFGQNTGELFF. As DNA, the CDR3 is TGTGCCAGCAGCTTTTTCGGACAAAACACCGGGGAGCTGTTTTTT.

The chain carries TRBV5-1 and TRBJ2-1, with 8 bases that match TRBD2. This CDR3 comprises 18 residues. CDR1 and CDR2 from the germline V gene are SGHRS and YFSETQ. The junction had 8 bases not matched to a gene; V was cut back by 0 bases and J by 0 bases. CDR3 nucleotide sequence: TGCGCCAGCAGCTTGGCAATAGCGGGGACGCTCTCCTACAATGAGCAGTTCTTC. Translated, it gives CASSLAIAGTLSYNEQFF.

This chain connects TRBV30 to TRBJ2-4; D possibly corresponds to TRBD2 (6 bases). The CDR3 length is 14 residues. CDR1 and CDR2 (germline): GTSNPN, SVGIG (reference sequence). The ends were cut back, 8 bases at V and 2 bases at J, with 16 bases in the middle. CDR3 DNA sequence: TGTGCCGGACCCCCTCGGGAGCCCAAAAACATTCAGTACTTC. Amino acid sequence: CAGPPREPKNIQYF.

The chain has TRBV10-3 and TRBJ2-1, with 14 positions matching TRBD2. The CDR3 runs 15 residues. J was trimmed by 6 bases and V by 5 bases; bases with no gene match: 3. Looked up from germline, CDR1 is ENHRY and CDR2 is SYGVKD. CDR3 DNA: TGTGCCATCAGTCGACTAGCGGGAGGGAGCAATGAGCAGTTCTTC. It codes for CAISRLAGGSNEQFF.